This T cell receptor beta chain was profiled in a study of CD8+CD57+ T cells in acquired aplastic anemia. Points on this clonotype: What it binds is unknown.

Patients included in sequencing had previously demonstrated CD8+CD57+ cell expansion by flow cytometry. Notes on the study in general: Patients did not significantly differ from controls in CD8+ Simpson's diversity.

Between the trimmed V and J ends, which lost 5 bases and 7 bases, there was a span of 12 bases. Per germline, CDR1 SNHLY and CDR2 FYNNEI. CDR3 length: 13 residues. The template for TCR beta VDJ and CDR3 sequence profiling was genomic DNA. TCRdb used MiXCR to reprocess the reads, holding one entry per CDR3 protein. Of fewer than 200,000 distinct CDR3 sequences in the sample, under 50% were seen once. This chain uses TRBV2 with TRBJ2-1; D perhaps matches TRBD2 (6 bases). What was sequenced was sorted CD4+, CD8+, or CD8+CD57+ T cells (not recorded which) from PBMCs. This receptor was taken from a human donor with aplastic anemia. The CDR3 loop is CASSRARGNEQFF. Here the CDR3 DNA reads TGTGCCAGCAGTCGAGCGCGGGGAAATGAGCAGTTCTTC. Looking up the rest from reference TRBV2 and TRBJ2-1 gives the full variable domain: EPEVTQTPSHQVTQMGQEVILRCVPISNHLYFYWYRQILGQKVEFLVSFYNNEISEKSEIFDDQFSVERPDGSNFTLKIRSTKLEDSAMYFCASSRARGNEQFFGPGTRLTVL.